What follows describes a single TCR beta chain. The antigen is undetermined. The data originate from a study of shared clonotypes between healthy human individuals. Study as a whole: Donors had three CD4 naive, three CD4 memory, two CD8 naive and one CD8 memory plate apiece. Regarding the study as a whole: On the whole, naive subsets had larger estimated richness than memory subsets had. It was observed that roughly 4.8% of naive CD4 clonotypes were shared across a few donors. Among non-shared clonotypes, generation probabilities were lower than among those shared by all four donors.

Clones were read by immunoSEQ multiplex PCR, and TCRdb kept only the in-frame ones, dropping some. Of around 1.9 million clones listed, around 93% are singletons. Naive CD8 cells lacked CD45RO, underwent positive selection for CCR7 and left out terminally differentiated effector memory CD45RA+ cells. This sequence was found in a man aged 18 to 30 in good health. Some clones in this sample may be carry-over from other donors' samples. Sequenced: naive CD8+ T cells from PBMCs.

The CDR3 coding sequence is TGTGCCAGCAGCCAGCTCATAGGTTTGCTCTACAATGAGCAGTTCTTC. This codes for CASSQLIGLLYNEQFF. The genes are TRBV14 and TRBJ2-1, with D uncertain. The CDR3 totals 16 residues. V was shortened by 3 bases and J by 3 bases, with 15 bases between the two germline ends. Germline assignment: CDR1 SGHDN and CDR2 FVKESK.